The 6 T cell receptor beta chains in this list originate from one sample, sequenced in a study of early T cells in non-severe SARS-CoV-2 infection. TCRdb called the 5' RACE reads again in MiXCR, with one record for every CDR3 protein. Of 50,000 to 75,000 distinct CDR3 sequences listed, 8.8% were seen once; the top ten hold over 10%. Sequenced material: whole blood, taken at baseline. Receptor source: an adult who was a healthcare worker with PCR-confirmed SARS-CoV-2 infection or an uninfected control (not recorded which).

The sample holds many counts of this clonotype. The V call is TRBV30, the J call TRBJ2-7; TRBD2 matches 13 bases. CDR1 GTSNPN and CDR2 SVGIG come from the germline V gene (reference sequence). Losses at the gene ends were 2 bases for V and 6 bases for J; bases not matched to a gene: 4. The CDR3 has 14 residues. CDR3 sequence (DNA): TGTGCCTGGAGTATGGGGACTAGCGGGACCGAGCAGTACTTC. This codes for CAWSMGTSGTEQYF.

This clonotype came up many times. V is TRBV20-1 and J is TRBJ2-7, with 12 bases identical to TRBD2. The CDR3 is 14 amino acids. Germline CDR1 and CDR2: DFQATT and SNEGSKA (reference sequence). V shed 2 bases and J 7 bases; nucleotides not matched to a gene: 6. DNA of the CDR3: TGCAGTGCTAGACCACTAGCGGGAGGAGGAGAGCAGTACTTC. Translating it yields CSARPLAGGGEQYF.

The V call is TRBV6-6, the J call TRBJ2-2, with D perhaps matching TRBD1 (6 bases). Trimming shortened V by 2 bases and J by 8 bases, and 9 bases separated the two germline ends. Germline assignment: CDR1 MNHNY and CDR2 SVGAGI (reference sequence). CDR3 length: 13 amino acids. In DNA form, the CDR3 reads TGTGCCAGCAGTTACGGGACATCAGGGGAGCTGTTTTTT. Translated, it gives CASSYGTSGELFF.

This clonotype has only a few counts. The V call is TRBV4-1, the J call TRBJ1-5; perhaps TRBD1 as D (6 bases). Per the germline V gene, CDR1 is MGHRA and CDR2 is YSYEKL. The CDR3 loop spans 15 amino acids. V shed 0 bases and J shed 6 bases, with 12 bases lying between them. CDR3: CASSQDPGHLQPQHF. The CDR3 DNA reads TGCGCCAGCAGCCAAGATCCGGGACATCTTCAGCCCCAGCATTTT.

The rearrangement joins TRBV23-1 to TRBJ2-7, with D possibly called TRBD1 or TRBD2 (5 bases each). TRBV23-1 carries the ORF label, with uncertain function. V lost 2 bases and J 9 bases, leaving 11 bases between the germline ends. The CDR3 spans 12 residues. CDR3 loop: CASSQGTRRQYF. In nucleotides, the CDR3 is TGCGCCAGCAGTCAAGGGACCCGAAGGCAGTACTTC.

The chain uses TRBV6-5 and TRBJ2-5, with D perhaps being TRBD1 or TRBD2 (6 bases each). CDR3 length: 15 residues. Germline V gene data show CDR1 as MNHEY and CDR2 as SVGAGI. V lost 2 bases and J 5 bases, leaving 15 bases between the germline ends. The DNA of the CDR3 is TGTGCCAGCAGTTACCCGTCCGGGGGCGGGGAGACCCAGTACTTC. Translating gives CASSYPSGGGETQYF.